This T cell receptor beta chain was captured in a study of shared clonotypes between healthy human individuals. Each sample came from a Caucasian adult donor living in Nashville, Tennessee. Splitting the CD4+ cells yielded a CD45RA+ naive subset and a CD45RA-negative memory subset. Original data processing: Filtering differed for immunoSEQ, which gave only junction sequences without quality scores. Profiling relied on immunoSEQ multiplex PCR, and the TCRdb table lists in-frame clones only, not all of them. V and J calls and clone size are given by that table; D and trimming were obtained from the DNA. The table shows about 1 million clones, with about 75% occurring only once. A remark on this clone: In the same sample, other DNA sequences code for this CDR3.

V lost 3 bases and J lost 5, with 16 bases in between. This CDR3 contains 15 residues. The V gene's germline CDR1 is GTSNPN and CDR2 SVGIG (reference sequence). The receptor comes from a man in his late teens or twenties in good health. Sequencing was done on a sample of memory CD4+ T cells sorted from blood. Subset defined: CD45RA-negative fraction. The V call is TRBV30, the J call TRBJ1-4; maybe TRBD1 (6 bases). This CDR3 reads CAWSPRGRGNEKLFF. CDR3 coding DNA: TGTGCCTGGAGCCCAAGGGGGAGGGGAAATGAAAAACTGTTTTTT.